Following are 29 T cell receptor beta chains from one sample sequenced in a study of T cells in Graves' hyperthyroidism and ophthalmopathy (dated by TCRdb to between 2018 and 2020). Libraries were built with multiplex PCR. This sample was sequenced with an Illumina HiSeq 2000. TCR beta CDR3 regions were amplified from RNA transcripts. The first round of RT-PCR for the TCR CDR3 was performed with the HTBI primer set and the Qiagen OneStep RT-PCR kit. The public reads were reprocessed in TCRdb via fastp at Q25 and MiXCR, keeping in-frame beta chains. Under each unique CDR3 protein, matching rows form one entry showing the most common genes and DNA. The sample records 500,000 to 600,000 distinct CDR3 sequences, roughly 17% of which are singletons. In total, the top ten clones hold roughly 18% of the sample. The source material was blood. The origin of the receptors is a woman aged 18 to 35 with Graves' hyperthyroidism.

This clonotype was seen ten or more times. CDR3 sequence: CASSQQGTFGTEAFF. DNA of the CDR3: TGCGCCAGCAGCCAACAAGGGACCTTCGGCACTGAAGCTTTCTTT. The chain couples TRBV4-1 to TRBJ1-1; D is perhaps TRBD1 (5 bases). The ends were cut back, 2 bases at V and 4 bases at J, with 14 bases in the middle. The CDR3 has 15 residues. The germline CDR1 and CDR2 sequences are MGHRA and YSYEKL.

This clonotype was counted ten times or more. The V and J genes are TRBV29-1 and TRBJ2-1; perhaps TRBD2 as D (6 bases). There are 15 residues in the CDR3. V lost 6 bases and J lost 7, with 22 bases in between. Looked up from germline, CDR1 is SQVTM and CDR2 is ANQGSEA. As DNA, the CDR3 is TGCAGCGTGGGGGGACCTGGTCTAGACGGGAATGAGCAGTTCTTC. Translated, it gives CSVGGPGLDGNEQFF.

This clonotype showed up many times. The genes are TRBV6-1 and TRBJ2-3; 10 bases fit TRBD2. The CDR3 runs 19 residues. V dropped 6 bases and J dropped 0; count of bases not matched to a gene: 15. Per the germline V gene, CDR1 is MNHNS and CDR2 is SASEGT. CDR3 sequence (DNA): TGTGCCAGCAGCGTCCGGGGGCTAGCGGGGGTTGCCAGCACAGATACGCAGTATTTT. Protein: CASSVRGLAGVASTDTQYF.

This clonotype was seen repeatedly, ten times or more. J is TRBJ1-5 and V is TRBV2, with a weak D call TRBD1 (5 bases). From germline, CDR1 is SNHLY and CDR2 FYNNEI. The V gene lost 5 bases and the J gene lost 0 bases, with 14 bases spanning the gap. The CDR3 spans 16 residues. The CDR3 sequence is CASSSRQTVSNQPQHF. The CDR3 nucleotides read TGTGCCAGCAGTTCCCGACAGACAGTTAGCAATCAGCCCCAGCATTTT.

The V gene is TRBV29-1, the J gene TRBJ1-2, with no clear D. The V gene's germline CDR1 is SQVTM and CDR2 ANQGSEA. The CDR3 has 11 residues. V lost 4 bases, J lost 2 bases, and 5 bases lay in between. Here the CDR3 reads CSVGHNYGYTF. The DNA of the CDR3 is TGCAGCGTTGGACACAACTATGGCTACACCTTC.

The rearrangement joins TRBV12-3 or TRBV12-4 to TRBJ2-5; a weak D match, TRBD1 (5 bases). The V end was cut by 7 bases, the J end by 5 bases, with 8 bases between. This CDR3 spans 11 amino acids. The CDR3 loop reads CASTPGETQYF. DNA for the CDR3: TGTGCCAGCACGCCAGGGGAGACCCAGTACTTC.

About this clonotype itself: A much larger clone is a single base away; this may be a read error. The chain carries TRBV6-1 and TRBJ1-1, with D unclear. Germline CDR1 is MNHNS and CDR2 is SASEGT. There are 14 residues in the CDR3. The CDR3 coding sequence is TGTACCAGCAGTGCGACGGCCTTGAACACTGAAGCTCTCTTT. It yields the protein CTSSATALNTEALF.

This clonotype showed up many times. The chain couples TRBV24-1 to TRBJ2-3, with 12 bases matching TRBD1. Looked up from germline, CDR1 is KGHDR and CDR2 is SFDVKD. V gave up 4 bases and J gave up 5 bases; unmatched junction bases: 12. This CDR3 is 18 amino acids long. The CDR3 sequence: CATSDHFPGQGAKDTQYF. DNA of the CDR3: TGTGCCACCAGTGACCACTTTCCGGGACAGGGGGCGAAAGATACGCAGTATTTT.

This clonotype occurred many times. This chain uses TRBV11-3 with TRBJ2-7, with 9 bases matching TRBD1. Trimming removed 4 bases from V and 5 bases from J; junction bases left unmatched: 6. Germline V CDR1 and CDR2: SGHNT, YENEEA. There are 14 residues in the CDR3. CDR3 protein: CASSSRDRDNEQYF. Here the CDR3 DNA reads TGTGCCAGCAGCTCCCGGGACAGGGACAACGAGCAGTACTTC.

This clonotype was seen repeatedly, ten times or more. The chain employs TRBV7-8 and TRBJ2-7; tentatively, D is TRBD2 (5 bases). Trimming shortened V by 2 bases and J by 5 bases, and 10 bases separated the two germline ends. Germline CDR1 reads SGHVS; CDR2 reads FQNEAQ. The length of the CDR3 is 13 residues. Written as DNA, the CDR3 is TGTGCCAGCAGCTTACTGGACTTCAACGAGCAGTACTTC. Amino acids: CASSLLDFNEQYF.

This clonotype was picked up many times. V usage is TRBV20-1 and J usage is TRBJ2-3; 7 nucleotides agree with TRBD2. The CDR3 covers 15 residues. Trimming cost V 6 bases and J 2 bases; bases outside gene matches: 11. The germline gives CDR1 DFQATT, CDR2 SNEGSKA (reference sequence). The CDR3 protein is CSAPLGEGHTDTQYF. CDR3 in DNA: TGCAGTGCCCCCCTGGGGGAGGGGCACACAGATACGCAGTATTTT.

There are a few counts of this clonotype. V usage is TRBV12-3 or TRBV12-4 and J usage is TRBJ2-3; 8 bases map to TRBD1. With V trimmed by 4 bases and J by 2 bases, 5 bases remained unmatched. This CDR3 has 15 residues. The CDR3 region has the DNA TGTGCCAGCAGTTATACAGGGGGGACCACAGATACGCAGTATTTT. Its translation: CASSYTGGTTDTQYF.

The chain is built from TRBV13 and TRBJ2-1; TRBD2 matches 9 bases. Germline loops: CDR1 PRHDT, CDR2 FYEKMQ (reference sequence). This CDR3 contains 15 residues. V gave up 2 bases and J gave up 9 bases; unmatched junction bases: 8. CDR3 nucleotide sequence: TGTGCCAGCAGCTTAAGTAGCGGGAGTTGGGTTGAGCAGTTCTTC. It yields the protein CASSLSSGSWVEQFF.

This clonotype occurred many times. This chain connects TRBV12-3 or TRBV12-4 to TRBJ2-3; TRBD2 is a possible D gene (5 bases). Trimming removed 6 bases at V and 6 bases at J, with 16 bases between. The CDR3 is 14 residues long. CDR3 coding DNA: TGTGCCAGCAGCTCTGGTCACTTAGCGGATACGCAGTATTTT. Encoded protein: CASSSGHLADTQYF.

V gene TRBV27 combines with J gene TRBJ2-1; D perhaps matches TRBD1 (5 bases). Per germline, CDR1 MNHEY and CDR2 SMNVEV (reference sequence). V dropped 6 bases and J dropped 11 bases, with 17 bases sitting between them. The CDR3 is 13 residues long. CDR3 region: CASSRTGATKQFF. The CDR3 DNA reads TGTGCCAGCAGCCGTACAGGCGCGACCAAGCAGTTCTTC.

This chain joins TRBV28 and TRBJ2-7; D is ambiguous. V lost 7 bases to trimming and J lost 7 bases, with 17 bases between them. Germline CDR1 MDHEN, CDR2 SYDVKM. The CDR3 consists of 13 residues. The CDR3 protein is CASIPGTIGEQYF. The DNA for the CDR3 is TGTGCCAGCATACCGGGCACCATTGGGGAGCAGTACTTC.

The chain couples TRBV20-1 to TRBJ1-1; D gene ambiguous. Trimming left V 0 bases short and J 5 bases short, with 4 bases between. Germline loops: CDR1 DFQATT, CDR2 SNEGSKA (reference sequence). This CDR3 region has 11 residues. This CDR3 is CSARDTTEAFF. The CDR3 DNA reads TGCAGTGCTAGAGATACGACTGAAGCTTTCTTT.

There are a few counts of this clonotype. It may be a read error: a sequence one base away is much more abundant. V and J are TRBV27 and TRBJ2-5; TRBD1 matches 8 bases. Germline assignment: CDR1 MNHEY and CDR2 SMNVEV (reference sequence). The CDR3 totals 12 residues. The CDR3 coding sequence is TGTGCCAGCAGCCAGGGGGCGGAGACCCGGTACTTC. This gives the protein CASSQGAETRYF.

In this sample, this clonotype turned up a few times. The chain has TRBV9 and TRBJ2-3; 7 bases are a match to TRBD2. V gave up 0 bases and J gave up 2 bases; unmatched junction bases: 3. This CDR3 is 15 amino acids long. Germline lookup yields CDR1 SGDLS and CDR2 YYNGEE. The CDR3 DNA is TGTGCCAGCAGCGTAGGGACTAGAAACACAGATACGCAGTATTTT. The encoded protein is CASSVGTRNTDTQYF.

Note on this clonotype: A much larger clone lies one base from this, so it may be a read error. The chain carries TRBV30 and TRBJ2-3; 8 bases are shared with TRBD2. The CDR3 totals 14 residues. Trimming took 5 bases from V and 1 from J; bases not matched to a gene: 5. Germline values: CDR1 GTSNPN, CDR2 SVGIG (reference sequence). As DNA, the CDR3 is TGTGCCTGGGGTCCGGGACTAGGCACAGATACGCAGTATTTT. It is translated as CAWGPGLGTDTQYF.

The table lists this clonotype with many counts. The CDR3 DNA reads TGTGCCAGCAGTCAGGACACGAGCAATCAGCCCCAGCATTTT. It is translated as CASSQDTSNQPQHF. The chain uses TRBV2 and TRBJ1-5; maybe TRBD1 (5 bases). The CDR3 contains 14 residues. V dropped 5 bases and J dropped 1 base, with 9 bases sitting between them. Germline CDR1 SNHLY, CDR2 FYNNEI.

This clonotype was seen only a few times. The rearrangement joins TRBV13 to TRBJ1-1; 7 bases agree with TRBD1. Germline V gene data show CDR1 as PRHDT and CDR2 as FYEKMQ (reference sequence). The CDR3 runs to 13 residues. The junction had 5 bases not matched to a gene; V was cut back by 3 bases and J by 7 bases. CDR3 amino acids: CASSFRTGVEAFF. In DNA, the CDR3 is TGTGCCAGCAGCTTCCGGACAGGCGTTGAAGCTTTCTTT. The full variable domain, its missing parts supplied by reference TRBV13 and TRBJ1-1, is AAGVIQSPRHLIKEKRETATLKCYPIPRHDTVYWYQQGPGQDPQFLISFYEKMQSDKGSIPDRFSAQQFSDYHSELNMSSLELGDSALYFCASSFRTGVEAFFGQGTRLTVV.

With respect to this clonotype: At one end the junction does not follow the germline gene, possibly because of a read error. The V call is TRBV13, the J call TRBJ1-5; possibly TRBD1 for D (5 bases). The CDR3 contains 16 residues. Germline V gives CDR1 PRHDT, CDR2 FYEKMQ (reference sequence). The CDR3 bases are TGTGCCAGCAGCGTAGACGGGGGAGTCGGCAATCATCCCCAGCATTTT. Translation: CASSVDGGVGNHPQHF. Full variable domain (remainder filled in from reference TRBV13 and TRBJ1-5): AAGVIQSPRHLIKEKRETATLKCYPIPRHDTVYWYQQGPGQDPQFLISFYEKMQSDKGSIPDRFSAQQFSDYHSELNMSSLELGDSALYFCASSVDGGVGNHPQHFGDGTRLSIL.

This clonotype has at least ten counts. The chain combines TRBV7-2 with TRBJ2-7; D ambiguous. This CDR3 is 16 amino acids long. The V end was cut by 5 bases, the J end by 5 bases, with 22 bases between. Germline V CDR1 and CDR2: SGHTA, FQGNSA. The CDR3 DNA reads as TGTGCCAGCAGCGGCCAATCGTACTCGTCATGGGACGAGCAGTACTTC. It specifies CASSGQSYSSWDEQYF.

This clonotype was seen ten or more times. The chain recombines TRBV20-1 with TRBJ2-1; TRBD2 is a possible D gene (6 bases). The CDR3 has 12 residues. Trimming cost V 4 bases and J 8 bases, with 12 bases left between them. Germline-derived CDR1 and CDR2 are DFQATT and SNEGSKA (reference sequence). DNA for the CDR3: TGCAGTGCTACGACTAGTAGTGATGAGCAGTTCTTC. Translated: CSATTSSDEQFF.

The table lists this clonotype with many counts. The rearrangement uses TRBV28 and TRBJ2-1; 7 nucleotides agree with TRBD2. CDR1 is MDHEN and CDR2 is SYDVKM in the germline V gene. With 3 bases clipped from V and 4 bases from J, the junction kept 15 bases outside the gene matches. The length of the CDR3 is 18 residues. CDR3 sequence (DNA): TGTGCCAGCAGTTTCAGTGCGGGAGTGCTTTCAGGGTACAATGAGCAGTTCTTC. Translating it yields CASSFSAGVLSGYNEQFF.

This clonotype has only a few counts. The J gene is TRBJ1-4, the V gene TRBV12-3 or TRBV12-4; 7 positions agree with TRBD1. J gave up 8 bases and V 1 base, and 7 bases lay outside the gene matches. This CDR3 has 15 amino acids. For the CDR3, the DNA is TGTGCCAGCAGTTTAGTAGAGGGGGCGCGGGAAAAACTGTTTTTT. This gives the protein CASSLVEGAREKLFF.

This clonotype came up many times. The chain has TRBV12-3 or TRBV12-4 and TRBJ1-5, with 9 bases that match TRBD1. CDR3 length: 16 residues. Germline trimming cut 6 bases from V and 6 bases from J; bases unmatched to any gene: 12. The CDR3: CASRPTGGGRTQPQHF. CDR3 sequence (DNA): TGTGCCAGCAGACCTACAGGGGGCGGTCGGACTCAGCCCCAGCATTTT.

The chain combines TRBV28 with TRBJ2-1; 10 nucleotides line up with TRBD2. In germline, CDR1 is MDHEN, CDR2 SYDVKM. The ends lost 3 bases at V and 4 bases at J; junction bases unmatched: 6. The CDR3 totals 16 residues. The CDR3 DNA sequence: TGTGCCAGCAGTTTGACGGCTAGCGGGAGTTACAATGAGCAGTTCTTC. Protein product: CASSLTASGSYNEQFF.